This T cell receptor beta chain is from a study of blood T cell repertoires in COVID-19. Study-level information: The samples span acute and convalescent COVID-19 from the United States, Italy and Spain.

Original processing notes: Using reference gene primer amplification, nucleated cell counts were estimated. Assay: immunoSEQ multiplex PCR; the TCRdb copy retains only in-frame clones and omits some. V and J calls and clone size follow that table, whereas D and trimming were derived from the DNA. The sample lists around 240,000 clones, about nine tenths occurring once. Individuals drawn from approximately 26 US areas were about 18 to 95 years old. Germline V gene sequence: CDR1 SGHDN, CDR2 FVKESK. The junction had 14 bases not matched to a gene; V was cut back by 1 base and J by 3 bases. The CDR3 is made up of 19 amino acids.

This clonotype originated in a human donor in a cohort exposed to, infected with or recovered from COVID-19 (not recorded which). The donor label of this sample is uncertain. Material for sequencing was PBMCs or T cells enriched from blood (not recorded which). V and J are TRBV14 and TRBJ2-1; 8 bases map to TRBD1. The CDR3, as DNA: TGTGCCAGCAGCCAAGGTTTAGGACAGGGACTCTTTTACTACAATGAGCAGTTCTTC. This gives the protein CASSQGLGQGLFYYNEQFF. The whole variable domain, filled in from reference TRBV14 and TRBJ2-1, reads EAGVTQFPSHSVIEKGQTVTLRCDPISGHDNLYWYRRVMGKEIKFLLHFVKESKQDESGMPNNRFLAERTGGTYSTLKVQPAELEDSGVYFCASSQGLGQGLFYYNEQFFGPGTRLTVL.